This T cell receptor beta chain was sequenced in a study of shared clonotypes between healthy human individuals. The CDR3 spans 16 residues. CDR1 is SGHNT and CDR2 is YYREEE in the germline V gene (reference sequence). V was trimmed by 4 bases and J by 5 bases, leaving 18 bases between them. The run depth of the assay was deep. Some clones are missing from TCRdb's copy, which holds only in-frame ones; the method was immunoSEQ multiplex PCR. Here the sample spans about 480,000 clones, roughly 78% being singletons. A single count supports this clone. The receptor's source is a woman between 35 and 50 years old in good health. Some clones in this sample may be carry-over from other donors' samples. Input material: PBMCs. The V gene is TRBV5-4, the J gene TRBJ2-2, with D possibly TRBD2 on 6 matching bases. In DNA, the CDR3 is TGTGCCAGCAGCCCCAAAGTGGTAGCGGTTACCGGGGAGCTGTTTTTT. Its translation: CASSPKVVAVTGELFF.